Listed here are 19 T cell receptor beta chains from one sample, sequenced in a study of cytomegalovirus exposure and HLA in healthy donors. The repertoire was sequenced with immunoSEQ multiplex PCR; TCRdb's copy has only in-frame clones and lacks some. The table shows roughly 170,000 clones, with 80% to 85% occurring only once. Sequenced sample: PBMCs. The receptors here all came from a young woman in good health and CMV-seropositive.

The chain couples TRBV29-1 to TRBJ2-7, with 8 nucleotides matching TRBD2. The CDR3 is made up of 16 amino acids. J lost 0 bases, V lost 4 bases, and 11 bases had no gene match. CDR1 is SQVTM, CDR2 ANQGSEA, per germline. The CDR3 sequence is CSVVVATSESSYEQYF. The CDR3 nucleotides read TGCAGCGTTGTAGTCGCGACTAGCGAAAGCTCCTACGAGCAGTACTTC.

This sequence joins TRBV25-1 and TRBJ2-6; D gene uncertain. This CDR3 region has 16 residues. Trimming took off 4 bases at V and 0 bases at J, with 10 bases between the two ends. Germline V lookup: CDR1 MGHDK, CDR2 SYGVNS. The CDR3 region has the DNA TGTGCCAGCAGTGTCGCAGTAAGCTCTGGGGCCAACGTCCTGACTTTC. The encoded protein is CASSVAVSSGANVLTF.

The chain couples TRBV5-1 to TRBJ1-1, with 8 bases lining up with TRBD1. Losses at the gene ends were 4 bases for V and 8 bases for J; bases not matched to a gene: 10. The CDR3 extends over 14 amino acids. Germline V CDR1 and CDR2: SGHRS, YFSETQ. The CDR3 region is CASSQQGVLTEAFF. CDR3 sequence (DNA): TGCGCCAGCAGCCAACAGGGGGTATTAACGGAAGCTTTCTTT.

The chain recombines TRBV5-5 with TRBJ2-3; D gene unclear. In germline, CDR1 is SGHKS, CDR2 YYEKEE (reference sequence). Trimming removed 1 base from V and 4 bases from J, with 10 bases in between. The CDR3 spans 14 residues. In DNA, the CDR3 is TGTGCCAGCAGCTTGACCGGGTTCGCAGATACGCAGTATTTT. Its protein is CASSLTGFADTQYF.

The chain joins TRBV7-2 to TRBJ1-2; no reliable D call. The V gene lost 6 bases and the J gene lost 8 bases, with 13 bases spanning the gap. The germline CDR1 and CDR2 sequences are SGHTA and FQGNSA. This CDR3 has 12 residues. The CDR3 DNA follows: TGTGCCAGCAGGAAAGAGAGGGTAGGCTACACCTTC. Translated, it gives CASRKERVGYTF.

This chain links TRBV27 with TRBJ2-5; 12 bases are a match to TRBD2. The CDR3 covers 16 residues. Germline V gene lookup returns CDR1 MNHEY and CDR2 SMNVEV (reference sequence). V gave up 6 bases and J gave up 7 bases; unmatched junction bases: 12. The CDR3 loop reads CASRGKRTSGDGTQYF. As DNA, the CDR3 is TGTGCCAGCAGGGGGAAACGGACTAGCGGGGACGGGACCCAGTACTTC.

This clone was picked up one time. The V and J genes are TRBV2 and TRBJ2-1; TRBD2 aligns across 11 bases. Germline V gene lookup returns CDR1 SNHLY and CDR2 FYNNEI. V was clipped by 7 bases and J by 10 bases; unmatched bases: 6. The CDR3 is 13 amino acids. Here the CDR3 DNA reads TGTGCCAGCATCTTAGCGGGGGGGCGGGAGCAGTTCTTC. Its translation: CASILAGGREQFF. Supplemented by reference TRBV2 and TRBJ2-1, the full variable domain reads EPEVTQTPSHQVTQMGQEVILRCVPISNHLYFYWYRQILGQKVEFLVSFYNNEISEKSEIFDDQFSVERPDGSNFTLKIRSTKLEDSAMYFCASILAGGREQFFGPGTRLTVL.

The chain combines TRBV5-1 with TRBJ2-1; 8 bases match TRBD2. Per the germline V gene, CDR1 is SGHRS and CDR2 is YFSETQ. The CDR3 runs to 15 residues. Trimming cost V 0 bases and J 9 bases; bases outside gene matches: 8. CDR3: CASSLERGGSGEQFF. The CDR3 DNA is TGCGCCAGCAGCTTGGAACGGGGGGGCTCTGGTGAGCAGTTCTTC.

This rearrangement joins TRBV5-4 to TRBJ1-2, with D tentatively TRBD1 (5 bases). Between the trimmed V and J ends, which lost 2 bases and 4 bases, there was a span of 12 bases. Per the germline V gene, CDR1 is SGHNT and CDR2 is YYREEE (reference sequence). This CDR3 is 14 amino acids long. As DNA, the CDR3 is TGTGCCAGCAGCTTTCGGGACTCAGGCTATGGCTACACCTTC. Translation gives CASSFRDSGYGYTF. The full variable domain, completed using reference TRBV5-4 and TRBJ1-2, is ETGVTQSPTHLIKTRGQQVTLRCSSQSGHNTVSWYQQALGQGPQFIFQYYREEENGRGNFPPRFSGLQFPNYSSELNVNALELDDSALYLCASSFRDSGYGYTFGSGTRLTVV.

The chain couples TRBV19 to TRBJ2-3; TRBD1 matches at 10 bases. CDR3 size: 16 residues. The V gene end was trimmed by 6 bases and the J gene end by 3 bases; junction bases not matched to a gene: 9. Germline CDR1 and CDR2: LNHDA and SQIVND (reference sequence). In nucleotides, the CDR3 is TGTGCCAGTAGAAAAATTGAGGGACAGGGGACAGATACGCAGTATTTT. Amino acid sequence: CASRKIEGQGTDTQYF.

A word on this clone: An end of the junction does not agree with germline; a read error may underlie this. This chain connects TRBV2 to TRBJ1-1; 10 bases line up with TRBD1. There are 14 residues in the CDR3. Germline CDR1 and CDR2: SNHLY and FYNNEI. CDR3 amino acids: CASVPRGQGSLVVF. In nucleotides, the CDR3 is TGTGCCAGCGTGCCCAGGGGACAGGGGTCGCTGGTAGTCTTT.

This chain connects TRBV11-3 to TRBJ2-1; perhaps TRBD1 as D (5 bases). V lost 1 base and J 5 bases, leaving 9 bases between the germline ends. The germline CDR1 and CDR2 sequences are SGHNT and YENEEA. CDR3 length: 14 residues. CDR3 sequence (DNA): TGTGCCAGCAGCTTAGTCCCAGGGAACAATGAGCAGTTCTTC. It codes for CASSLVPGNNEQFF.

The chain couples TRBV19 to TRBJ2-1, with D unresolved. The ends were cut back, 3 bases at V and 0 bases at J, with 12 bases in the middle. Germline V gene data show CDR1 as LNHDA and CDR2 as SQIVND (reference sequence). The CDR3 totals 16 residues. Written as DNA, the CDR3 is TGTGCCAGTAGTATTTTGGGTCCTAGCTCCTACAATGAGCAGTTCTTC. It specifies CASSILGPSSYNEQFF. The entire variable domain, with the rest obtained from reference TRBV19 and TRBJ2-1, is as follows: DGGITQSPKYLFRKEGQNVTLSCEQNLNHDAMYWYRQDPGQGLRLIYYSQIVNDFQKGDIAEGYSVSREKKESFPLTVTSAQKNPTAFYLCASSILGPSSYNEQFFGPGTRLTVL.

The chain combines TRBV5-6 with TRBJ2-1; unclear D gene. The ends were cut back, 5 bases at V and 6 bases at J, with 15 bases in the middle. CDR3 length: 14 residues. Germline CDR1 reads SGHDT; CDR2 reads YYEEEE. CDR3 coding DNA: TGTGCCAGCAGTTCCGGGTTCTACTCCAATGAGCAGTTCTTC. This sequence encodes CASSSGFYSNEQFF.

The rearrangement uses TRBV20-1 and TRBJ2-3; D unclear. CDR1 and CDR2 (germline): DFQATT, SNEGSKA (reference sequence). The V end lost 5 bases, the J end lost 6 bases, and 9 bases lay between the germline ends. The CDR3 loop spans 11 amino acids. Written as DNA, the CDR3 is TGCAGTGCTCTCTCTGTTGATACGCAGTATTTT. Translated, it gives CSALSVDTQYF.

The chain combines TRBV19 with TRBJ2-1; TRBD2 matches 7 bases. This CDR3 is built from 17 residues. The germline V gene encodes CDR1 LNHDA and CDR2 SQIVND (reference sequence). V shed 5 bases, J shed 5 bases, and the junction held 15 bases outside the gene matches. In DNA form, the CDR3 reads TGTGCCAGTAGTCCCGTAACCGGCCTAGCGGTCAACAATGAGCAGTTCTTC. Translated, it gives CASSPVTGLAVNNEQFF.

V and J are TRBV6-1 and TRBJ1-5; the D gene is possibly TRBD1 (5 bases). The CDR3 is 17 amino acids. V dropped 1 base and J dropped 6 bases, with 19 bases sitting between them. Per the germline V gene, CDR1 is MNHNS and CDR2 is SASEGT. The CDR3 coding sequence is TGTGCCAGCAGTGAAGTCATGGATAAGGGACTCGGTCAGCCCCAGCATTTT. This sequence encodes CASSEVMDKGLGQPQHF.

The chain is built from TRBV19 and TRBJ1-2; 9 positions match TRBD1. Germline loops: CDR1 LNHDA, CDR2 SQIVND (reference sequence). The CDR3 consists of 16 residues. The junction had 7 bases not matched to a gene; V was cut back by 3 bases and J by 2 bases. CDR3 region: CASSIVPGQGNYGYTF. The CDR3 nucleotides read TGTGCCAGTAGTATCGTCCCCGGACAGGGGAACTATGGCTACACCTTC. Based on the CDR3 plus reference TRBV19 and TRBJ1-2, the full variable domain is DGGITQSPKYLFRKEGQNVTLSCEQNLNHDAMYWYRQDPGQGLRLIYYSQIVNDFQKGDIAEGYSVSREKKESFPLTVTSAQKNPTAFYLCASSIVPGQGNYGYTFGSGTRLTVV.

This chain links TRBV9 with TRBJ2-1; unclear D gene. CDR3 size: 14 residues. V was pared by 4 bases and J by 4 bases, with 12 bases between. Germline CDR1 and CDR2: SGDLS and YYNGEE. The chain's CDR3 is CASSSGLSYNEQFF. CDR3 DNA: TGTGCCAGCAGCTCAGGCCTTTCTTACAATGAGCAGTTCTTC.